These 18 T cell receptor beta chains share one sample of origin, sequenced in a study of blood T cell repertoires in COVID-19. This table comes from immunoSEQ multiplex PCR, and its TCRdb copy is limited to in-frame clones, with some not included. The table lists about 300,000 clones, around 86% of them singletons. Material for sequencing was peripheral blood. These receptors were taken from a woman between 40 and 50 years old who had recovered from COVID-19.

V is TRBV7-2 and J is TRBJ2-7; 9 nucleotides agree with TRBD2. With V trimmed by 1 base and J by 6 bases, 10 bases remained unmatched. Germline assignment: CDR1 SGHTA and CDR2 FQGNSA. This CDR3 has 16 amino acids. CDR3 nucleotide sequence: TGTGCCAGCAGCTTAGTAGCGGGGGCGCTCCCTAGCGAGCAGTACTTC. Encoded protein: CASSLVAGALPSEQYF.

The chain is built from TRBV11-3 and TRBJ2-1; perhaps TRBD1 as D (6 bases). Germline lookup yields CDR1 SGHNT and CDR2 YENEEA. The CDR3 spans 13 residues. Trimming removed 5 bases from V and 9 bases from J, with 14 bases in between. Here the CDR3 reads CASSQGTEAEQFF. The CDR3 DNA reads TGTGCCAGCAGCCAGGGGACGGAAGCTGAGCAGTTCTTC.

The chain links TRBV6-5 to TRBJ2-7; a possible D gene is TRBD1 (6 bases). Germline V lookup: CDR1 MNHEY, CDR2 SVGAGI. The CDR3 is 14 residues long. Trimming took 6 bases from V and 2 from J, leaving 14 bases between them. The CDR3 DNA is TGTGCCAGCAGAGCCGACAGGACCACCTACGAGCAGTACTTC. As protein: CASRADRTTYEQYF.

V is TRBV15 and J is TRBJ1-2; D possibly corresponds to TRBD1 (5 bases). CDR3 length: 12 residues. V shed 3 bases and J shed 4 bases, with 6 bases lying between them. CDR1 is LNHNV, CDR2 YYDKDF, per germline (reference sequence). The CDR3 loop reads CATSRGPYGYTF. CDR3 bases: TGTGCCACCAGCAGGGGGCCCTATGGCTACACCTTC.

V is TRBV9 and J is TRBJ1-1, with D uncertain. Trimming left V 1 base short and J 0 bases short, with 10 bases between. CDR1 SGDLS and CDR2 YYNGEE come from the germline V gene. The CDR3 consists of 15 residues. CDR3 amino acids: CASSVSGAMNTEAFF. Here the CDR3 DNA reads TGTGCCAGCAGCGTATCTGGAGCCATGAACACTGAAGCTTTCTTT.

This chain uses TRBV6-5 with TRBJ1-2; 10 bases are shared with TRBD1. J gave up 3 bases and V 7 bases, and 5 bases lay outside the gene matches. The CDR3 has 14 residues. The germline V gene encodes CDR1 MNHEY and CDR2 SVGAGI. The CDR3 is CASKSDRGDYGYTF. In DNA, the CDR3 is TGTGCCAGCAAATCGGACAGGGGGGACTATGGCTACACCTTC.

J is TRBJ2-1 and V is TRBV27, with 14 bases matching TRBD2. J was trimmed by 8 bases and V by 5 bases; bases with no gene match: 8. Germline CDR1 and CDR2: MNHEY and SMNVEV (reference sequence). The CDR3 loop spans 16 amino acids. DNA of the CDR3: TGTGCCAGCAGTCTGACTAGCGGGGGGGCTGTGGATGAGCAGTTCTTC. Protein sequence: CASSLTSGGAVDEQFF.

This clone was seen more than once but under ten times. This rearrangement joins TRBV5-1 to TRBJ1-2; 9 bases are shared with TRBD1. CDR1 and CDR2 (germline): SGHRS, YFSETQ. V lost 4 bases to trimming and J lost 4 bases; unmatched junction nucleotides: 11. The CDR3 has 16 amino acids. The CDR3 here is CASSPEAQGAIYGYTF. CDR3 in DNA: TGCGCCAGCAGCCCTGAGGCACAGGGGGCCATCTATGGCTACACCTTC. The full variable domain, completed using reference TRBV5-1 and TRBJ1-2, is KAGVTQTPRYLIKTRGQQVTLSCSPISGHRSVSWYQQTPGQGLQFLFEYFSETQRNKGNFPGRFSGRQFSNSRSEMNVSTLELGDSALYLCASSPEAQGAIYGYTFGSGTRLTVV.

The J gene is TRBJ2-7, the V gene TRBV28; D ambiguous. The CDR3 contains 11 residues. V shed 0 bases and J shed 12 bases, with 9 bases lying between them. CDR1 and CDR2 from the germline V gene are MDHEN and SYDVKM. This CDR3 reads CASSLWYSSYF. The CDR3 DNA reads as TGTGCCAGCAGTTTATGGTACAGTTCGTACTTC.

V and J are TRBV19 and TRBJ1-5; possibly TRBD1 for D (6 bases). The CDR3 length is 15 residues. The germline V gene encodes CDR1 LNHDA and CDR2 SQIVND (reference sequence). V lost 5 bases, J lost 0 bases, and 11 bases lay in between. In DNA form, the CDR3 reads TGTGCCAGTAGTGCTGGACAGTTTAGCAATCAGCCCCAGCATTTT. This translates into CASSAGQFSNQPQHF.

V and J are TRBV28 and TRBJ2-2; weak D call: TRBD2 (5 bases). CDR3 length equals 13 residues. V was clipped by 5 bases and J by 7 bases, with 11 bases between them. Per the germline V gene, CDR1 is MDHEN and CDR2 is SYDVKM. The CDR3 loop reads CASSLVAYGELFF. The CDR3 DNA reads as TGTGCCAGCAGTCTGGTAGCGTACGGGGAGCTGTTTTTT.

The chain joins TRBV28 to TRBJ1-3; D may be TRBD1 (5 bases). The germline V gene encodes CDR1 MDHEN and CDR2 SYDVKM. The CDR3 runs to 13 residues. Trimming pared 11 bases from V and 2 bases from J, leaving 13 bases between. This CDR3 is CAGMGLTGNTIYF. For the CDR3, the DNA is TGTGCCGGCATGGGACTAACTGGAAACACCATATATTTT.

The CDR3 here is CASSQEPLGPKETQYF. The CDR3, as DNA: TGCGCCAGCAGCCAAGAGCCCCTCGGTCCCAAAGAGACCCAGTACTTC. This sequence joins TRBV4-1 and TRBJ2-5; D ambiguous. This CDR3 has 16 amino acids. Trimming took off 0 bases at V and 3 bases at J, with 14 bases between the two ends. CDR1 is MGHRA and CDR2 is YSYEKL in the germline V gene.

The J gene is TRBJ1-1, the V gene TRBV21-1; the table names TRBD1, a call not compared with the DNA. TRBV21-1 has pseudogene status. The CDR3 totals 15 residues. CDR3 DNA sequence: TGTGCCAGCACCCACACTAGGACAGCTGAGACTGAAGCTTTCTTT. Its translation: CASTHTRTAETEAFF.

The chain carries TRBV4-1 and TRBJ1-5; no definite D call. The CDR3 runs 14 residues. Trimming left V 4 bases short and J 4 bases short, with 11 bases between. From germline, CDR1 is MGHRA and CDR2 YSYEKL. CDR3 sequence (DNA): TGCGCCAGCAGCCGGGAGCCTAATAATCAGCCCCAGCATTTT. Encoded protein: CASSREPNNQPQHF.

The V gene is TRBV2, the J gene TRBJ1-4; possible D gene TRBD1, 5 bases. This CDR3 is 14 amino acids long. The ends were cut back, 6 bases at V and 3 bases at J, with 11 bases in the middle. Germline loops: CDR1 SNHLY, CDR2 FYNNEI. In nucleotides, the CDR3 is TGTGCCAGCAGGCGACAGACGGCTAATGAAAAACTGTTTTTT. Protein sequence: CASRRQTANEKLFF.

This rearrangement joins TRBV4-3 to TRBJ2-3; tentative D call: TRBD1 (6 bases). The germline V gene has CDR1 LGHNA and CDR2 YSLEER. Trimming took 4 bases from V and 1 from J, leaving 15 bases between them. The length of the CDR3 is 16 residues. The CDR3 region is CASSRKTGSGTDTQYF. CDR3 DNA: TGCGCCAGCAGCCGAAAGACAGGCTCCGGCACAGATACGCAGTATTTT.

The chain carries TRBV7-8 and TRBJ2-7, with 11 bases identical to TRBD2. The CDR3 spans 18 residues. The germline gives CDR1 SGHVS, CDR2 FQNEAQ. The ends lost 5 bases at V and 3 bases at J; junction bases unmatched: 15. Here the CDR3 reads CASSRGTSGTGLGYEQYF. CDR3 DNA sequence: TGTGCCAGCAGCCGCGGGACTAGCGGAACAGGATTGGGCTACGAGCAGTACTTC.